This TCR beta chain was retrieved from a study of T cell responses to AZD1222 COVID-19 vaccine. The study, taken as a whole, reports: Repertoire samples came only from after the peak T cell response. Most donors were white British, females outnumbered males, and clonal diversity was possibly underestimated.

Points on this clone: Antigen unknown.

Germline-derived CDR1 and CDR2 are SGDLS and YYNGEE. J was trimmed by 6 bases and V by 3 bases; bases with no gene match: 8. The CDR3 is 15 amino acids. Assay used: immunoSEQ multiplex PCR; TCRdb lists only in-frame clones, some missing. Seen here are some 31,000 clones, about 84% observed once, and the top ten hold approximately 4.8%. This chain joins TRBV9 and TRBJ2-2, with TRBD1 matching over 7 bases. The sample was peripheral blood, taken 28 days after the second AZD1222 dose. The sequence was collected from an adult who received the AZD1222 COVID-19 vaccine. CDR3 sequence (DNA): TGTGCCAGCAGCGATCGGGACAGTGGCTCCGGGGAGCTGTTTTTT. Translated: CASSDRDSGSGELFF. Complete variable domain (other parts from reference TRBV9 and TRBJ2-2): DSGVTQTPKHLITATGQRVTLRCSPRSGDLSVYWYQQSLDQGLQFLIQYYNGEERAKGNILERFSAQQFPDLHSELNLSSLELGDSALYFCASSDRDSGSGELFFGEGSRLTVL.